The following is a TCR beta chain sequence with its context. What it binds is not known. The entry originates in a study of response to subunit inactivated influenza vaccine. TCRdb independently ran MiXCR on the RT-PCR reads; one entry per CDR3 protein. Of about 480,000 distinct CDR3 sequences in the sample, approximately 11% were seen once. The CDR3 has 14 residues. CDR1 is MDHEN and CDR2 is SYDVKM in the germline V gene. Trimming cost V 10 bases and J 0 bases, with 13 bases left between them. Study-wide points: The study's authors posited that every seasonal influenza vaccination enlists few new T cells.

This chain joins TRBV28 and TRBJ1-3; the D is unclear. Sequenced here: PBMCs from blood, sampled more than 35 days after vaccination. The sequence came from a man aged 45-65 years who received an inactivated influenza vaccine. CDR3 amino acids: CAIRGPSSGNTIYF. The CDR3 DNA reads TGTGCCATCAGAGGCCCGAGCTCTGGAAACACCATATATTTT.